These T cell receptor beta chains were read from a single sample in a study of shared clonotypes between healthy human individuals. Clones were sequenced by immunoSEQ multiplex PCR, and TCRdb holds only the in-frame ones, with some missing. The table shows 550,000 to 850,000 clones, with roughly 72% occurring only once. The sequenced sample was memory CD4+ T cells sorted from blood. The origin of the receptors is a woman between 25 and 40 years old in good health. Each CDR3 is given with its conserved first and last residue. The order of the fields is J gene, D gene, clone size, V gene, CDR3 DNA, CDR3 protein. A D gene is named only where the DNA matches it firmly. The size entry is marked missing in some rows and otherwise reads once, few, many or a size class.

j_call: TRBJ1-2; d_call: TRBD1; clone_size: few; v_call: TRBV9; cdr3_nt: TGTGCCAGCAGCGTATTCAGGGGGGATTATGGCTACACCTTC; cdr3_aa: CASSVFRGDYGYTF
j_call: TRBJ2-3; d_call: -; clone_size: -; v_call: TRBV6-5; cdr3_nt: TGTGCCAGCAGTTACACCACAGATACGCAGTATTTT; cdr3_aa: CASSYTTDTQYF
j_call: TRBJ2-7; d_call: -; clone_size: -; v_call: TRBV4-1; cdr3_nt: TGCGCCAGCAGCCACCCCGGACGGGCCTCCTACGAGCAGTACTTC; cdr3_aa: CASSHPGRASYEQYF
j_call: TRBJ2-2; d_call: TRBD1; clone_size: -; v_call: TRBV11-3; cdr3_nt: TGTGCCAGCGGCCCCCGGACAGGGGAAGGGGGGGAGCTGTTTTTT; cdr3_aa: CASGPRTGEGGELFF
j_call: TRBJ1-2; d_call: -; clone_size: few; v_call: TRBV6-1; cdr3_nt: TGTGCCAGCACCGCCGGAAATAACTATGGCTACACCTTC; cdr3_aa: CASTAGNNYGYTF
j_call: TRBJ1-3; d_call: -; clone_size: once; v_call: TRBV2; cdr3_nt: TGTGCCAGCAAGATGAATTATGAGGATGGATCCGGAAACACCATATATTTT; cdr3_aa: CASKMNYEDGSGNTIYF
j_call: TRBJ2-2; d_call: -; clone_size: -; v_call: TRBV15; cdr3_nt: TGTGCCACCAGTGGGGGGCGGCCGGGATACACCGGGGAGCTGTTTTTT; cdr3_aa: CATSGGRPGYTGELFF
j_call: TRBJ1-5; d_call: TRBD1; clone_size: once; v_call: TRBV2; cdr3_nt: TGTGCCAGCAGTGGGACAGGGCAAATGACCCAGCATTTT; cdr3_aa: CASSGTGQMTQHF
j_call: TRBJ1-2; d_call: -; clone_size: -; v_call: TRBV5-4; cdr3_nt: TGTGCCAGCACCATTACCCAGGTGCAGACCTATGGCTACACCTTC; cdr3_aa: CASTITQVQTYGYTF
j_call: TRBJ2-3; d_call: TRBD2; clone_size: -; v_call: TRBV5-1; cdr3_nt: TGCGCCAGCAGCTTGACCCCAGCGGGATCCACAGATACGCAGTATTTT; cdr3_aa: CASSLTPAGSTDTQYF